The sample holds one count of the clone carrying this T cell receptor beta chain. This sample is part of a study of radiotherapy plus CTLA-4 blockade in lung cancer. Clones were read by immunoSEQ multiplex PCR, and TCRdb kept only the in-frame ones, dropping some. The table shows 45,000 to 55,000 clones, with around 69% occurring only once. This CDR3 is built from 13 residues. Per the germline V gene, CDR1 is SGHRS and CDR2 is YFSETQ. The V segment lost 4 bases and the J segment 7 bases; nucleotides outside the gene matches: 2. V gene TRBV5-1 combines with J gene TRBJ2-1; 10 nucleotides match TRBD1. The sequences come from peripheral blood, collected from a patient treated with radiotherapy plus ipilimumab. This clonotype was sampled from a human donor with non-small cell lung cancer who had stable disease on radiotherapy plus ipilimumab. The CDR3 DNA sequence: TGCGCCAGCAGCGGGGGACAGGGGAATGAGCAGTTCTTC. This codes for CASSGGQGNEQFF.